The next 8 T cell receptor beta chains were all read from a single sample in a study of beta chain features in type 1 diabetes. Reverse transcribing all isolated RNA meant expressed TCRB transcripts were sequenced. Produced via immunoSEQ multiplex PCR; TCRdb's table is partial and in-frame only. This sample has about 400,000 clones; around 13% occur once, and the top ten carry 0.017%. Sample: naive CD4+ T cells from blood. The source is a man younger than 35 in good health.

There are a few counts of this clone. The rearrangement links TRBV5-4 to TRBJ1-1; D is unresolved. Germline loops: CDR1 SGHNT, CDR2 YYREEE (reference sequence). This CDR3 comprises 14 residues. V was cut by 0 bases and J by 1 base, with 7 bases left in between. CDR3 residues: CASSLGASNTEAFF. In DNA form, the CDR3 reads TGTGCCAGCAGCTTGGGGGCGTCGAACACTGAAGCTTTCTTT.

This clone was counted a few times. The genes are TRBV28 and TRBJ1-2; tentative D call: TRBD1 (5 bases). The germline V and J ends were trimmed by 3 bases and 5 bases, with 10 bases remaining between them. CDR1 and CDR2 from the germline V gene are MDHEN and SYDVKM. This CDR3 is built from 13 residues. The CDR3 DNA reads TGTGCCAGCAGTTTGGGAAAGGGGTATGGCTACACCTTC. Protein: CASSLGKGYGYTF.

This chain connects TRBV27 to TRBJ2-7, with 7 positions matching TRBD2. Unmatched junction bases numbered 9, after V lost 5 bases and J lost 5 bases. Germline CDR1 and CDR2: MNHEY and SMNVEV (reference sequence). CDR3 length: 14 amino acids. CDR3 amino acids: CASSRGGSSDEQYF. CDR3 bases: TGTGCCAGCAGTCGAGGCGGGAGTAGCGACGAGCAGTACTTC.

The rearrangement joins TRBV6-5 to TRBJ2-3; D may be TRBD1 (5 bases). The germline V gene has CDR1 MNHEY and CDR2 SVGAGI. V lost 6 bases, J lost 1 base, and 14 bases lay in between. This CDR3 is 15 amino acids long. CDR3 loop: CASSRQGKGTDTQYF. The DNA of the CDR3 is TGTGCCAGCAGCCGGCAGGGAAAGGGCACAGATACGCAGTATTTT.

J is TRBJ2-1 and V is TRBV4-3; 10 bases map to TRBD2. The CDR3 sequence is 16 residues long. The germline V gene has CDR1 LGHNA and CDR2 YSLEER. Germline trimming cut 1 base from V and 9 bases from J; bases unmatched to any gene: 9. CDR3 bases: TGCGCCAGCAGCCAAGCCAGGAGCGGGGGGGCTCGTGAGCAGTTCTTC. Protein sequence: CASSQARSGGAREQFF.

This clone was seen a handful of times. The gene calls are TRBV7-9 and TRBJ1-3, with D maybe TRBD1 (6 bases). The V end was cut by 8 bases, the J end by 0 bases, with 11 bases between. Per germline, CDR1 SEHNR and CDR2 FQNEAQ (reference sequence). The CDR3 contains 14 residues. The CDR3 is CASPDRISGNTIYF. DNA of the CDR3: TGTGCCAGCCCCGACAGGATCTCTGGAAACACCATATATTTT.

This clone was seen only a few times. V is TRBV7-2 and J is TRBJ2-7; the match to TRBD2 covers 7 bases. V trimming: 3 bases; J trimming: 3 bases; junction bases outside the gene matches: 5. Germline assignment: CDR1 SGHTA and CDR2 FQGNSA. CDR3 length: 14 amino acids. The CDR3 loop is CASSFQPGGYEQYF. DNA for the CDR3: TGTGCCAGCAGCTTCCAACCGGGAGGCTACGAGCAGTACTTC.

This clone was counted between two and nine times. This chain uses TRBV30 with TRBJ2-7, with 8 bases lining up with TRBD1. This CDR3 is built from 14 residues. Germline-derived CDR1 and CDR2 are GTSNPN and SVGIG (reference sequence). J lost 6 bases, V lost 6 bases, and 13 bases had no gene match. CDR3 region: CACEPGQDRSEQYF. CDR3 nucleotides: TGTGCCTGCGAACCGGGACAGGATCGGTCCGAGCAGTACTTC.